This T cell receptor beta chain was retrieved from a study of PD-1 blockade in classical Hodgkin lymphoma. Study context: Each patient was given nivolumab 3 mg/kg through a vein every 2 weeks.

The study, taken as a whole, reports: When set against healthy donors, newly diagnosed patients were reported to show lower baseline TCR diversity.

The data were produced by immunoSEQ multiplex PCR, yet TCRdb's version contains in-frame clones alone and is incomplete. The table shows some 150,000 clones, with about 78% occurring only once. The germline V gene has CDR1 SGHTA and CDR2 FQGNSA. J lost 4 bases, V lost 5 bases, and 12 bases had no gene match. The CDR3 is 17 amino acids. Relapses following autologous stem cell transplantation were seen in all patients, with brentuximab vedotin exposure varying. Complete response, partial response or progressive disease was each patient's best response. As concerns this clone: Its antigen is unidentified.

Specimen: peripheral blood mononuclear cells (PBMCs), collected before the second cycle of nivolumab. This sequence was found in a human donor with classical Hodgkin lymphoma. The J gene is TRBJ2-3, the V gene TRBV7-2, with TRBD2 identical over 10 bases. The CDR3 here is CASSPVPSGSPPDTQYF. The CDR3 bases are TGTGCCAGCAGCCCCGTCCCTAGCGGGAGCCCCCCAGATACGCAGTATTTT.